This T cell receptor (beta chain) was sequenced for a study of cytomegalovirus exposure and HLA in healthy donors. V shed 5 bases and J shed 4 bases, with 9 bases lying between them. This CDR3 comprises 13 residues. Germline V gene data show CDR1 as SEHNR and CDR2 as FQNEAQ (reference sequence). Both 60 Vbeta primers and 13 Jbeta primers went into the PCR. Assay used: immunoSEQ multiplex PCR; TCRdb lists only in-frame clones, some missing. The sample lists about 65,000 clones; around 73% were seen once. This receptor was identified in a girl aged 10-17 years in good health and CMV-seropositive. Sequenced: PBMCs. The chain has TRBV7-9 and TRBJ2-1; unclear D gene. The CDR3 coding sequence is TGTGCCAGCAGCCCCCCAGATTACAATGAGCAGTTCTTC. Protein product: CASSPPDYNEQFF.